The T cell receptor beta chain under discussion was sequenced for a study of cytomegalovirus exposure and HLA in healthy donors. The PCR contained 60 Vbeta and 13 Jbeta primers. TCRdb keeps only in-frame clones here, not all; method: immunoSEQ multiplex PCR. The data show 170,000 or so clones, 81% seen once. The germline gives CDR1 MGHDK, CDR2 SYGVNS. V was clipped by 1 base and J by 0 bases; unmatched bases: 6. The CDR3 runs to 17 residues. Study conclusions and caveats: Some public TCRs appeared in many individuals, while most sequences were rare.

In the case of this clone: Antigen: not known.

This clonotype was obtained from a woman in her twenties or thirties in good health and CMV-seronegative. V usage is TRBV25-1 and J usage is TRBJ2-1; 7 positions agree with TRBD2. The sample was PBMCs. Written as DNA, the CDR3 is TGTGCCAGCAGTGAATCTCGGGGCGGGAGCTCCTACAATGAGCAGTTCTTC. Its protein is CASSESRGGSSYNEQFF.